This passage covers 19 T cell receptor beta chains from one sample sequenced in a study of blood T cell repertoires in COVID-19. Clones were read by immunoSEQ multiplex PCR, and TCRdb kept only the in-frame ones, dropping some. Of over 70,000 clones detected, 75% to 90% appear once; the ten largest clones hold 15% to 20%. Sequencing used peripheral blood. The receptor set was obtained from a human donor in a cohort sampled during active COVID-19.

The gene calls are TRBV11-3 and TRBJ2-3; D is unresolved. The V end was cut by 1 base, the J end by 3 bases, with 5 bases between. The CDR3 spans 13 residues. CDR1 and CDR2 from the germline V gene are SGHNT and YENEEA. CDR3 bases: TGTGCCAGCAGCTTAGGCGAGACAGATACGCAGTATTTT. Its translation is CASSLGETDTQYF.

The CDR3 nucleotides read TGTGCCAGCAGTGACAGGAACGCGAACACCGGGGAGCTGTTTTTT. Protein product: CASSDRNANTGELFF. The chain has TRBV6-1 and TRBJ2-2; D is undetermined. Per germline, CDR1 MNHNS and CDR2 SASEGT. Trimming stripped 3 bases from V and 0 bases from J, with 8 bases between. CDR3 length equals 15 residues.

The chain joins TRBV30 to TRBJ1-4; D is possibly TRBD1 (6 bases). The germline V and J ends were trimmed by 0 bases and 8 bases, with 10 bases remaining between them. CDR3 length: 13 residues. Germline-derived CDR1 and CDR2 are GTSNPN and SVGIG (reference sequence). The CDR3 region is CAWSVLGAEKLFF. In nucleotides, the CDR3 is TGTGCCTGGAGTGTATTGGGGGCGGAAAAACTGTTTTTT.

The chain is built from TRBV13 and TRBJ2-7; D unresolved. V gave up 4 bases and J gave up 4 bases, with 5 bases separating them. Germline V gene data show CDR1 as PRHDT and CDR2 as FYEKMQ (reference sequence). CDR3 length equals 11 residues. In nucleotides, the CDR3 is TGTGCCAGCAGCTCCGGGTACGAGCAGTACTTC. Translation gives CASSSGYEQYF.

This clone is a singleton in its sample. V gene TRBV9 combines with J gene TRBJ2-3; 12 bases fit TRBD2. CDR1 and CDR2 (germline): SGDLS, YYNGEE. With V trimmed by 0 bases and J by 4 bases, 3 bases remained unmatched. The CDR3 runs 16 residues. Written as DNA, the CDR3 is TGTGCCAGCAGCGTAGGACTAGCGGGAGCCCCAGATACGCAGTATTTT. It encodes CASSVGLAGAPDTQYF.

This clone was seen once. This chain uses TRBV11-1 with TRBJ1-5; 11 bases are a match to TRBD1. CDR1 is SGHAT and CDR2 is FQDESV in the germline V gene (reference sequence). With V trimmed by 9 bases and J by 3 bases, 10 bases remained unmatched. The CDR3 length is 16 residues. In nucleotides, the CDR3 is TGTGCCAGGTCGAATTGGGACAGGGGGTTCAATCAGCCCCAGCATTTT. Its protein is CARSNWDRGFNQPQHF.

The chain recombines TRBV7-6 with TRBJ2-7; 8 nucleotides line up with TRBD2. This CDR3 region has 13 residues. The germline CDR1 and CDR2 sequences are SGHVS and FNYEAQ. The ends lost 5 bases at V and 6 bases at J; junction bases unmatched: 6. CDR3 sequence: CASSPGGPGEQYF. The CDR3 DNA follows: TGTGCCAGCAGCCCGGGGGGGCCGGGCGAGCAGTACTTC.

This clone was seen only once. The chain has TRBV2 and TRBJ2-7; the D gene is possibly TRBD1 (6 bases). Germline assignment: CDR1 SNHLY and CDR2 FYNNEI. The CDR3 is 14 residues long. Trimming took 6 bases from V and 3 from J, leaving 15 bases between them. Here the CDR3 reads CASRLRGGSYEQYF. CDR3 bases: TGTGCCAGCAGACTCCGTGGGGGCAGCTACGAGCAGTACTTC.

At least ten counts were recorded for this clone. This chain links TRBV10-1 with TRBJ2-7; TRBD1 matches at 8 bases. The CDR3 is made up of 15 amino acids. J gave up 1 base and V 3 bases, and 5 bases lay outside the gene matches. From germline, CDR1 is WNHNN and CDR2 SYGVQD (reference sequence). The CDR3 DNA sequence: TGCGCCAGCAGTGATGGCAGGGGGCGATCCTACGAGCAGTACTTC. Its translation is CASSDGRGRSYEQYF.

The chain joins TRBV28 to TRBJ1-2; tentative D call: TRBD1 (5 bases). Trimming stripped 1 base from V and 12 bases from J, with 12 bases between. Germline V gene data show CDR1 as MDHEN and CDR2 as SYDVKM. The CDR3 length is 12 residues. CDR3 bases: TGTGCCAGCAGTTTATCAACAGGCCTAAACACCTTC. The encoded protein is CASSLSTGLNTF.

V gene TRBV7-6 combines with J gene TRBJ2-7, with 7 positions matching TRBD1. This CDR3 comprises 14 residues. Looked up from germline, CDR1 is SGHVS and CDR2 is FNYEAQ. V trimming: 5 bases; J trimming: 3 bases; junction bases outside the gene matches: 7. CDR3 loop: CASSEGQRFYEQYF. The CDR3 nucleotides read TGTGCCAGCAGCGAGGGACAGCGTTTCTACGAGCAGTACTTC.

This chain links TRBV6-5 with TRBJ2-4; 9 positions agree with TRBD2. Losses at the gene ends were 6 bases for V and 5 bases for J; bases not matched to a gene: 5. The CDR3 consists of 14 residues. CDR1 and CDR2 from the germline V gene are MNHEY and SVGAGI. CDR3 coding DNA: TGTGCCAGCAGCGGCGGGGGGGCCGAAAACATTCAGTACTTC. Its protein product is CASSGGGAENIQYF.

DNA for the CDR3: TGTGCCAGCAGATCGACAGGGTACTATAATTCACCCCTCCACTTT. Amino acids: CASRSTGYYNSPLHF. V usage is TRBV3-1 (or the pseudogene TRBV3-2) and J usage is TRBJ1-6; 7 bases agree with TRBD1. The V segment lost 6 bases and the J segment 3 bases; nucleotides outside the gene matches: 5. CDR3 length: 15 amino acids. Per germline, CDR1 LGHDT and CDR2 YNNKEL (reference sequence).

This clone was recorded a few times. The gene calls are TRBV28 and TRBJ1-2; D is unresolved. The CDR3 runs 13 residues. Germline V CDR1 and CDR2: MDHEN, SYDVKM. V was trimmed by 3 bases and J by 8 bases, leaving 13 bases between them. CDR3 DNA: TGTGCCAGCAGTTTTCGAGTGGGGAGGGGCTACACCTTC. Translation gives CASSFRVGRGYTF.

The V and J genes are TRBV10-3 and TRBJ2-5; 8 bases fit TRBD1. The CDR3 loop spans 15 amino acids. V shed 6 bases, J shed 3 bases, and the junction held 9 bases outside the gene matches. The V gene's germline CDR1 is ENHRY and CDR2 SYGVKD. The CDR3 DNA follows: TGTGCCATCAGCAGGGGGCTGAATGCGGAAGAGACCCAGTACTTC. Residues: CAISRGLNAEETQYF.

The V and J genes are TRBV28 and TRBJ2-3, with TRBD2 as a possible D gene (5 bases). This CDR3 region has 14 residues. Trimming removed 8 bases from V and 4 bases from J, with 16 bases in between. In germline, CDR1 is MDHEN, CDR2 SYDVKM. The CDR3 region has the DNA TGTGCCAGCTGGAGTTCTTACGGGGCAGATACGCAGTATTTT. Amino acid sequence: CASWSSYGADTQYF.

V gene TRBV6-2 or TRBV6-3 combines with J gene TRBJ1-1; TRBD1 agrees at 10 bases. The length of the CDR3 is 18 residues. Germline V CDR1 and CDR2: MNHEY, SVGEGT. J was trimmed by 3 bases and V by 6 bases; bases with no gene match: 16. The CDR3 is CASSLTGTGVIVDTEAFF. The CDR3 coding sequence is TGTGCCAGCAGCCTTACGGGGACAGGGGTAATTGTAGACACTGAAGCTTTCTTT.

The V gene is TRBV5-1, the J gene TRBJ1-1, with 8 bases identical to TRBD1. The V and J ends lost 5 bases and 5 bases, in that order; junction bases with no gene match: 8. Germline CDR1 reads SGHRS; CDR2 reads YFSETQ. The CDR3 runs 14 residues. CDR3 loop: CASSSTGGGTEAFF. In DNA form, the CDR3 reads TGCGCCAGCAGTTCAACAGGGGGTGGGACTGAAGCTTTCTTT.

Regarding this clone: This sample also contains other DNA sequences that code for the same CDR3. The DNA of the CDR3 is TGCGCCAGCAGCCAAGTAACAGGACAGGGGGCCATGGGAGGCTACACCTTC. Its protein product is CASSQVTGQGAMGGYTF. The chain combines TRBV4-1 with TRBJ1-2, with 11 bases matching TRBD1. The CDR3 is 17 amino acids. Unmatched junction bases numbered 12, after V lost 1 base and J lost 8 bases. The germline gives CDR1 MGHRA, CDR2 YSYEKL.